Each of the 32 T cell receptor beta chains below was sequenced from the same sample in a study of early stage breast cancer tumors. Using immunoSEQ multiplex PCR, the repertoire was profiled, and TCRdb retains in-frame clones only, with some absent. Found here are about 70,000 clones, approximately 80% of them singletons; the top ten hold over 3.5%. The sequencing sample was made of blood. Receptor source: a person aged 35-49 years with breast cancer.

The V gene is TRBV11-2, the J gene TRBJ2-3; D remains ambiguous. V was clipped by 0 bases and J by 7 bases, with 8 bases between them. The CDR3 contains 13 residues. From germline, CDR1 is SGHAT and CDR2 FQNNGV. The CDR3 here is CASSLDGLHTQYF. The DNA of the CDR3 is TGTGCCAGCAGCTTAGACGGTCTGCATACGCAGTATTTT.

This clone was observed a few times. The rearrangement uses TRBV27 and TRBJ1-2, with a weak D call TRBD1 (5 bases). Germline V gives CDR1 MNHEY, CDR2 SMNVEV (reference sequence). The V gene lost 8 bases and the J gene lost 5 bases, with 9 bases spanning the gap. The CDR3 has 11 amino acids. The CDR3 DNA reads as TGTGCCAGCCTGGGGGGATATGGCTACACCTTC. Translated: CASLGGYGYTF.

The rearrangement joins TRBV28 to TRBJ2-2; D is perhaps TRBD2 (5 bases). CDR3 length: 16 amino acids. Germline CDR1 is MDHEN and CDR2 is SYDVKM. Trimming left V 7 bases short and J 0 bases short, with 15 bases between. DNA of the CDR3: TGTGCCAGCACCTTCCAGAGGACTCCGAACACCGGGGAGCTGTTTTTT. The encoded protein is CASTFQRTPNTGELFF.

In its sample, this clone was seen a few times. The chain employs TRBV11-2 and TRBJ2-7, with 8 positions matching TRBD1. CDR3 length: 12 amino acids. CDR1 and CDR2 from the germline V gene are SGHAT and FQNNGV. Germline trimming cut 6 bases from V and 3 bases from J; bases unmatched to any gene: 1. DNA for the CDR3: TGTGCCAGCAGAGGACAGGGCTACGAGCAGTACTTC. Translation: CASRGQGYEQYF. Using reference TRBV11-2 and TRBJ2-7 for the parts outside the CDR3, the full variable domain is EAGVAQSPRYKIIEKRQSVAFWCNPISGHATLYWYQQILGQGPKLLIQFQNNGVVDDSQLPKDRFSAERLKGVDSTLKIQPAKLEDSAVYLCASRGQGYEQYFGPGTRLTVT.

The CDR3 reads CSVLLAATQYF. CDR3 coding DNA: TGCAGTGTGCTGCTAGCGGCTACCCAGTACTTC. This chain connects TRBV20-1 to TRBJ2-5, with 7 nucleotides matching TRBD2. V lost 7 bases, J lost 8 bases, and 7 bases stayed unmatched. Looked up from germline, CDR1 is DFQATT and CDR2 is SNEGSKA (reference sequence). The CDR3 spans 11 residues.

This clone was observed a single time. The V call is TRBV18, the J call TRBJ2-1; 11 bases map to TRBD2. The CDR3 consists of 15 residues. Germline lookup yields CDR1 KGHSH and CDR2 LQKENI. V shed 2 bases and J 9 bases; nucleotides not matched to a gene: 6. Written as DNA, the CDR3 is TGTGCCAGCTCACCAAAGGTAGCGGGAGGGGGTGAGCAGTTCTTC. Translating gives CASSPKVAGGGEQFF.

The CDR3 protein is CASSQPSGTRAEAFF. DNA for the CDR3: TGCGCCAGCAGCCAGCCTTCGGGGACAAGAGCTGAAGCTTTCTTT. This chain joins TRBV4-1 and TRBJ1-1, with a tentative D call TRBD1 (6 bases). Deletions cut 3 bases from V and 6 bases from J, with 17 bases between. The CDR3 is made up of 15 amino acids. In germline, CDR1 is MGHRA, CDR2 YSYEKL.

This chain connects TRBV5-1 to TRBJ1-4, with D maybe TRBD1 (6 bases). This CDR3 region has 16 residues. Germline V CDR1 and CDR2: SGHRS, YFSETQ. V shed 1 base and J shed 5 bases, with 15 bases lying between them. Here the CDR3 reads CASSLHPGGENEKLFF. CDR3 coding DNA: TGCGCCAGCAGCTTGCATCCCGGGGGCGAAAATGAAAAACTGTTTTTT.

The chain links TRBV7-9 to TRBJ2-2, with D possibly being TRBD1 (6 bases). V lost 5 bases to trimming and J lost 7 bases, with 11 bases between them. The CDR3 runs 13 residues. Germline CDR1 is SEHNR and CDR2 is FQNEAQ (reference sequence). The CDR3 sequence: CASSTQGNGELFF. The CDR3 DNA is TGTGCCAGCAGCACACAGGGAAACGGGGAGCTGTTTTTT.

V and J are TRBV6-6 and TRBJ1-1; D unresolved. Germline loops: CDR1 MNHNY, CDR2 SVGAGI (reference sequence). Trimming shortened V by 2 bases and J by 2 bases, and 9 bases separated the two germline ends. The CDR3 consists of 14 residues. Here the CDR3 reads CASSYGLINTEAFF. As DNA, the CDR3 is TGTGCCAGCAGTTACGGACTAATCAACACTGAAGCTTTCTTT.

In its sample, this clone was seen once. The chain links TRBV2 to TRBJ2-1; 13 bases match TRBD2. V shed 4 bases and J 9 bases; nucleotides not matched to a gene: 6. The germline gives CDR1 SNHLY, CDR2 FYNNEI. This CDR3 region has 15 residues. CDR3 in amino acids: CASSVTSGRAGEQFF. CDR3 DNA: TGTGCCAGCAGTGTTACTAGCGGGAGGGCCGGTGAGCAGTTCTTC. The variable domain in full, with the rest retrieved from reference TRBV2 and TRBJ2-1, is EPEVTQTPSHQVTQMGQEVILRCVPISNHLYFYWYRQILGQKVEFLVSFYNNEISEKSEIFDDQFSVERPDGSNFTLKIRSTKLEDSAMYFCASSVTSGRAGEQFFGPGTRLTVL.

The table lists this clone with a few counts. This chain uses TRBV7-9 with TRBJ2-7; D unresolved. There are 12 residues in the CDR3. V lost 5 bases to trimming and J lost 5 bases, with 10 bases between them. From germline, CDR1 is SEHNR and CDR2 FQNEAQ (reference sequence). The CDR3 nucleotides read TGTGCCAGCAGCCCGCGCCTCCACGAGCAGTACTTC. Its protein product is CASSPRLHEQYF.

DNA of the CDR3: TGTGCCTGGAGATACGGGCCAGGAGGGACTGAAGCTTTCTTT. This sequence encodes CAWRYGPGGTEAFF. The chain employs TRBV30 and TRBJ1-1; D call uncertain. The CDR3 loop spans 14 amino acids. V dropped 3 bases and J dropped 5 bases, with 16 bases sitting between them. In germline, CDR1 is GTSNPN, CDR2 SVGIG (reference sequence).

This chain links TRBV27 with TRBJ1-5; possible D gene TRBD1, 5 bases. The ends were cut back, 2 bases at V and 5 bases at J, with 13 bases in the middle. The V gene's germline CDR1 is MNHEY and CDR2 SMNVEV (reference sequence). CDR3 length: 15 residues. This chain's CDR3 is CASSLRTGRDQPQHF. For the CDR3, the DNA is TGTGCCAGCAGTTTACGGACGGGGCGGGATCAGCCCCAGCATTTT.

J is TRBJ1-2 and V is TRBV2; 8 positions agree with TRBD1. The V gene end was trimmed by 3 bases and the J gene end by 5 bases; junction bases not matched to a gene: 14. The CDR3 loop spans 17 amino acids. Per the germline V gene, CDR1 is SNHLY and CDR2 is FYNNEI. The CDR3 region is CASSDTLLGQGEYGYTF. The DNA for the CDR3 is TGTGCCAGCAGTGATACTCTGCTAGGACAGGGAGAGTATGGCTACACCTTC.

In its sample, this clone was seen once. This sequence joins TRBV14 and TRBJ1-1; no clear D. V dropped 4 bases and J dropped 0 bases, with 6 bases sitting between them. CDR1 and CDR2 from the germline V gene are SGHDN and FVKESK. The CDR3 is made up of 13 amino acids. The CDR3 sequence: CASSLQVNTEAFF. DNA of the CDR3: TGTGCCAGCAGCCTCCAAGTGAACACTGAAGCTTTCTTT.

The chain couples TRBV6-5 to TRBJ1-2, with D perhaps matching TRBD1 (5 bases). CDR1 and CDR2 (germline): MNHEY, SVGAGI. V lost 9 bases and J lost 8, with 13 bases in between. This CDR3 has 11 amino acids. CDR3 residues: CASGTSGGYTF. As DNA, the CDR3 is TGTGCCAGTGGGACCTCGGGAGGCTACACCTTC.

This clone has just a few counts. The CDR3 sequence: CASSESGVEQFF. In DNA form, the CDR3 reads TGCGCCAGCAGTGAGTCCGGGGTAGAGCAGTTCTTC. The J gene is TRBJ2-1, the V gene TRBV10-1, with a weak D call TRBD2 (5 bases). The CDR3 covers 12 residues. Trimming shortened V by 0 bases and J by 10 bases, and 7 bases separated the two germline ends. Per germline, CDR1 WNHNN and CDR2 SYGVQD (reference sequence).

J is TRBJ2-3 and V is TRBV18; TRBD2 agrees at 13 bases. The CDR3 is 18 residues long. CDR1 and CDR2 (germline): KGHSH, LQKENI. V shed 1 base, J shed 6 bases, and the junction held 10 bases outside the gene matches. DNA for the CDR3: TGTGCCAGCTCACCACAGGGACTAGCGGGAATCGTTTCGGATACGCAGTATTTT. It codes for CASSPQGLAGIVSDTQYF.

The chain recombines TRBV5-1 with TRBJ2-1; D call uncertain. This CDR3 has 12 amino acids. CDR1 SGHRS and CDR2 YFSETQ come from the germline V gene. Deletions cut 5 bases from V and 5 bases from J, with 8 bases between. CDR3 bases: TGCGCCAGCAGACCCTACAACAATGAGCAGTTCTTC. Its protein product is CASRPYNNEQFF.

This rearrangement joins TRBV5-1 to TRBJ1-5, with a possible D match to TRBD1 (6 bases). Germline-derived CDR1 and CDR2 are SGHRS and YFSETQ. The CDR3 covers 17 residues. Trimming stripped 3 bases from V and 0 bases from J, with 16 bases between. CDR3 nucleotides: TGCGCCAGCAGCTATGAACAGGGAGTCGGTAGCAATCAGCCCCAGCATTTT. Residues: CASSYEQGVGSNQPQHF.

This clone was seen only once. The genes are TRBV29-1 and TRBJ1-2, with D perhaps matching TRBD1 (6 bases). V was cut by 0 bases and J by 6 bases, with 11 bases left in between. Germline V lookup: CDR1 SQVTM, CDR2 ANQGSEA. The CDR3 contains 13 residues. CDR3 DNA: TGCAGCGTTGAAGATGCACAGGGTAATGGCTACACCTTC. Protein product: CSVEDAQGNGYTF.

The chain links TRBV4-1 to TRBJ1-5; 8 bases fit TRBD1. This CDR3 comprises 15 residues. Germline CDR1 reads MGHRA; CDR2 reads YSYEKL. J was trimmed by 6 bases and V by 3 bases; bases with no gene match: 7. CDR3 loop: CASSHPGTGTQPQHF. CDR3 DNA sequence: TGCGCCAGCAGCCATCCCGGGACAGGTACTCAGCCCCAGCATTTT.

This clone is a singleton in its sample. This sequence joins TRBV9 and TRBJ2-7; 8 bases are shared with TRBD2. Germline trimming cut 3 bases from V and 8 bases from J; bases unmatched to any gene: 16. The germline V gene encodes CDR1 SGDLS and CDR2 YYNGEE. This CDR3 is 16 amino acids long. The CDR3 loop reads CASSDPLGAGDYKQYF. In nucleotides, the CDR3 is TGTGCCAGCAGCGACCCCCTGGGAGCGGGAGATTACAAGCAGTACTTC.

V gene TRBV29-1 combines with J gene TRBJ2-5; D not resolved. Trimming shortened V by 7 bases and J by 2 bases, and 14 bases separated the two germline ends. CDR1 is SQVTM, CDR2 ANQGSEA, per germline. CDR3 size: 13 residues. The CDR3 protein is CSALSTLQETQYF. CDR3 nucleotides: TGCAGCGCCCTTTCGACTTTGCAAGAGACCCAGTACTTC.

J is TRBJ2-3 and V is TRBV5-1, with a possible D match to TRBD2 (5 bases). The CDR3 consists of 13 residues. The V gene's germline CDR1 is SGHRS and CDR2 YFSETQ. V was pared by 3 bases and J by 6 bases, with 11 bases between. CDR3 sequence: CASSSTGLDTQYF. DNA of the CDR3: TGCGCCAGCAGCTCGACGGGGTTGGATACGCAGTATTTT.

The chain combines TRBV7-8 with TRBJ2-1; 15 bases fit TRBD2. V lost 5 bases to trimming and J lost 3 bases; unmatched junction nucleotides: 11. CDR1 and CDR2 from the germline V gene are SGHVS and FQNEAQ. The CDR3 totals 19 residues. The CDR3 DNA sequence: TGTGCCAGCAGCACCCCAACAGGGACTAGCGGGAGGTACTACAATGAGCAGTTCTTC. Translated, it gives CASSTPTGTSGRYYNEQFF.

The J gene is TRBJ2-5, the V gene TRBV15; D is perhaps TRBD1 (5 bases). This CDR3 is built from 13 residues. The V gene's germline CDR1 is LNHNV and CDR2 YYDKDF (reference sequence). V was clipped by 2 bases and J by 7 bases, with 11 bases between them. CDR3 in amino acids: CATSRSTQGTQYF. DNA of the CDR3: TGTGCCACCAGCAGATCGACGCAGGGGACCCAGTACTTC.

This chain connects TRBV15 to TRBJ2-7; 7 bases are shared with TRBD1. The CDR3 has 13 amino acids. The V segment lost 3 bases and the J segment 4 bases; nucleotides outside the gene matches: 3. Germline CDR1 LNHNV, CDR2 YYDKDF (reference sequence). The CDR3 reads CATSRDRRYEQYF. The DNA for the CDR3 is TGTGCCACCAGCAGGGACAGGAGGTACGAGCAGTACTTC.

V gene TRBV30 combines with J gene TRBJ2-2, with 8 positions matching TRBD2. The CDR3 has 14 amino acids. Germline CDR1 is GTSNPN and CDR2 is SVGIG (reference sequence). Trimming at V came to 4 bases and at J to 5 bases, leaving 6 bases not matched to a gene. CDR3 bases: TGTGCCTGGACAGCGGGAGCTGGTACCGGGGAGCTGTTTTTT. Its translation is CAWTAGAGTGELFF. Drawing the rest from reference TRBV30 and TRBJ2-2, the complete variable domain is SQTIHQWPATLVQPVGSPLSLECTVEGTSNPNLYWYRQAAGRGLQLLFYSVGIGQISSEVPQNLSASRPQDRQFILSSKKLLLSDSGFYLCAWTAGAGTGELFFGEGSRLTVL.

The CDR3 region is CASSLRQGSRDTQYF. The CDR3 coding sequence is TGTGCCAGCAGCTTAAGGCAGGGCTCCCGAGATACGCAGTATTTT. The rearrangement links TRBV7-9 to TRBJ2-3, with D possibly TRBD1 on 5 matching bases. This CDR3 has 15 residues. The V end lost 2 bases, the J end lost 5 bases, and 14 bases lay between the germline ends. CDR1 and CDR2 (germline): SEHNR, FQNEAQ (reference sequence). The full variable domain, in which reference TRBV7-9 and TRBJ2-3 provide the parts outside the CDR3, is DTGVSQNPRHKITKRGQNVTFRCDPISEHNRLYWYRQTLGQGPEFLTYFQNEAQLEKSRLLSDRFSAERPKGSFSTLEIQRTEQGDSAMYLCASSLRQGSRDTQYFGPGTRLTVL.

Here the CDR3 reads CASIPLRTGVRQPQHF. The CDR3 coding sequence is TGTGCCAGCATCCCCTTAAGGACAGGGGTTAGACAGCCCCAGCATTTT. The chain recombines TRBV5-6 with TRBJ1-5; TRBD1 matches 9 bases. CDR3 length: 16 amino acids. The V and J ends lost 6 bases and 7 bases, in that order; junction bases with no gene match: 14. In germline, CDR1 is SGHDT, CDR2 YYEEEE.